These T cell receptor beta chains were read from a single sample in a study of cytomegalovirus exposure and HLA in healthy donors. Measured with immunoSEQ multiplex PCR; TCRdb has only the in-frame clones, and not every one. Seen here are about 50,000 clones, 77% observed once, and the top ten hold less than 3%. The sequenced sample was PBMCs. The receptors stem from a woman aged 40 to 49 in good health and CMV-seropositive. CDR3s include the opening cysteine and the closing phenylalanine or tryptophan. D genes are given only for firm matches. A row's size may be missing; if present it is once, few, many or a size class.

cdr3_aa: CASSPDRGRLNEQFF; cdr3_nt: TGTGCCAGCAGCCCGGACAGGGGGCGCCTCAATGAGCAGTTCTTC; j_call: TRBJ2-1; d_call: TRBD1; v_call: TRBV7-9; clone_size: .
cdr3_aa: CASSPRRGTEAFF; cdr3_nt: TGTGCCAGCAGTCCCAGAAGGGGCACTGAAGCTTTCTTT; j_call: TRBJ1-1; d_call: .; v_call: TRBV2; clone_size: .
cdr3_aa: CASSLDNSNADTQYF; cdr3_nt: TGCGCCAGCAGCTTGGACAACAGCAACGCAGATACGCAGTATTTT; j_call: TRBJ2-3; d_call: .; v_call: TRBV5-1; clone_size: .
cdr3_aa: CSVSGLDF; cdr3_nt: TGCAGCGTTTCTGGCCTGGACTTC; j_call: TRBJ2-5; d_call: .; v_call: TRBV29-1; clone_size: .
cdr3_aa: CAISATGGASGYTF; cdr3_nt: TGTGCCATCAGCGCGACAGGGGGCGCCTCCGGCTACACCTTC; j_call: TRBJ1-2; d_call: TRBD1; v_call: TRBV10-3; clone_size: .
cdr3_aa: CASSERQGRAYEQYF; cdr3_nt: TGTGCCAGCAGTGAACGGCAGGGGAGGGCCTACGAGCAGTACTTC; j_call: TRBJ2-7; d_call: .; v_call: TRBV25-1; clone_size: .
cdr3_aa: CASSRAERGSNQPQHF; cdr3_nt: TGTGCCAGCAGCCGGGCGGAAAGGGGGAGCAATCAGCCCCAGCATTTT; j_call: TRBJ1-5; d_call: .; v_call: TRBV21-1; clone_size: .
cdr3_aa: CASTDRISGNTIYF; cdr3_nt: TGCGCCAGCACCGACAGGATCTCTGGAAACACCATATATTTT; j_call: TRBJ1-3; d_call: .; v_call: TRBV10-2; clone_size: .
cdr3_aa: CASSYSGGNQPQHF; cdr3_nt: TGTGCCAGCAGTTACAGCGGGGGCAATCAGCCCCAGCATTTT; j_call: TRBJ1-5; d_call: .; v_call: TRBV6-5; clone_size: .
cdr3_aa: CASRTLGDYGYTF; cdr3_nt: TGTGCCAGCCGAACTCTCGGGGACTATGGCTACACCTTC; j_call: TRBJ1-2; d_call: .; v_call: TRBV28; clone_size: .
cdr3_aa: CASSLGRSNQPQHF; cdr3_nt: TGTGCCAGCAGCTTGGGGAGAAGCAATCAGCCCCAGCATTTT; j_call: TRBJ1-5; d_call: .; v_call: TRBV5-6; clone_size: .
cdr3_aa: CASSLRSLGGLGGDNEQFF; cdr3_nt: TGTGCCAGCAGCTTAAGGTCCCTCGGCGGACTAGGGGGGGACAATGAGCAGTTCTTC; j_call: TRBJ2-1; d_call: .; v_call: TRBV7-2; clone_size: .
cdr3_aa: CASSAGRTEAFF; cdr3_nt: TGTGCCAGTAGTGCAGGGAGGACTGAAGCTTTCTTT; j_call: TRBJ1-1; d_call: .; v_call: TRBV19; clone_size: .
cdr3_aa: CAWRREANEKLFF; cdr3_nt: TGTGCCTGGAGAAGGGAGGCTAATGAAAAACTGTTTTTT; j_call: TRBJ1-4; d_call: .; v_call: TRBV30; clone_size: once